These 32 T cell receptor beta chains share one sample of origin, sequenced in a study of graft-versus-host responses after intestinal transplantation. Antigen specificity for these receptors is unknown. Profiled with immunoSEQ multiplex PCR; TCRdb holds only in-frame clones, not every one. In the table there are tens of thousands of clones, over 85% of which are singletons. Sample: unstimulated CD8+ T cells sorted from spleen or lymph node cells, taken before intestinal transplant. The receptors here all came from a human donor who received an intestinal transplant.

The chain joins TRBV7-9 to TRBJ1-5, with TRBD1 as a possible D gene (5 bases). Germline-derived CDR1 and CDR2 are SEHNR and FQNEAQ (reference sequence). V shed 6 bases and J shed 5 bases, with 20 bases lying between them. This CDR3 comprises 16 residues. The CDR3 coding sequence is TGTGCCAGCAGTACAGTTGGCGGGGCTGGCGATCAGCCCCAGCATTTT. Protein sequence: CASSTVGGAGDQPQHF.

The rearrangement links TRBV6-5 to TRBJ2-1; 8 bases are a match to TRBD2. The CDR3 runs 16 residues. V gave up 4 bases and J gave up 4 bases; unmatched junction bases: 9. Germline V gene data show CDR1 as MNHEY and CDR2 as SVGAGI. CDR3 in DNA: TGTGCCAGCAGTTTAGGTATAGCGGGGACTTACAATGAGCAGTTCTTC. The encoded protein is CASSLGIAGTYNEQFF.

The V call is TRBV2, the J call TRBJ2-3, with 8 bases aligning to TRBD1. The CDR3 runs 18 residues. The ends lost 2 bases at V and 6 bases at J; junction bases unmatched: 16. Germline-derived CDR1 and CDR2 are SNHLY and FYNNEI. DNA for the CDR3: TGTGCCAGCAGTGAAATGGCAGGGGGCCGTAACGCGGGGGATACGCAGTATTTT. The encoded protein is CASSEMAGGRNAGDTQYF.

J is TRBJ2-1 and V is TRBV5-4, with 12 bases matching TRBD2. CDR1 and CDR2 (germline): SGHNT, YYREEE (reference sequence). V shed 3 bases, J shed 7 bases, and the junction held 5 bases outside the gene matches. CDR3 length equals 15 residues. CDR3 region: CASSSLAGGFNEQFF. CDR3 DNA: TGTGCCAGCAGCTCTCTAGCGGGAGGGTTTAATGAGCAGTTCTTC.

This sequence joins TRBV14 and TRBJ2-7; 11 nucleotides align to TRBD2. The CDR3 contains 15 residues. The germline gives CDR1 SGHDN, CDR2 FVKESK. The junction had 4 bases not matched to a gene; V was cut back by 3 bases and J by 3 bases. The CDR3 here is CASSHLAGGLYEQYF. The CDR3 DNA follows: TGTGCCAGCAGCCATTTAGCGGGGGGGCTCTACGAGCAGTACTTC.

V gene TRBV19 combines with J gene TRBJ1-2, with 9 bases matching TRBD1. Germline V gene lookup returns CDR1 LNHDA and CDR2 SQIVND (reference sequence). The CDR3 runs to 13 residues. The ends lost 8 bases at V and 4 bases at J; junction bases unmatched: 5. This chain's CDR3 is CASGRDRVYGYTF. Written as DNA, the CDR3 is TGTGCCAGTGGTAGGGACAGGGTCTATGGCTACACCTTC.

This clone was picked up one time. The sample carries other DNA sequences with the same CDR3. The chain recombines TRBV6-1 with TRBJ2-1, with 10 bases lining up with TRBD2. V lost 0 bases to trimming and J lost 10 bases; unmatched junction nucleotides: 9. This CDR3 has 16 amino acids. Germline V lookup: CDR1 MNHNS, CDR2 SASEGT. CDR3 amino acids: CASSEATAGGPYEQFF. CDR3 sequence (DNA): TGTGCCAGCAGTGAAGCGACAGCGGGGGGGCCTTACGAGCAGTTCTTC.

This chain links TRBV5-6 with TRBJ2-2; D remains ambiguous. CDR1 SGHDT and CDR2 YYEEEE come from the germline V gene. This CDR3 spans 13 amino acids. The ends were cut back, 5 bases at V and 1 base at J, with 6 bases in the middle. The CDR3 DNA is TGTGCCAGCAGTTTACAGAACACCGGGGAGCTGTTTTTT. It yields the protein CASSLQNTGELFF.

Written as DNA, the CDR3 is TGTGCCAGCAGCTTAATATTGGTGGTAGTGGAGACCCAGTACTTC. This translates into CASSLILVVVETQYF. The chain is built from TRBV7-7 and TRBJ2-5; D remains ambiguous. The V end lost 2 bases, the J end lost 5 bases, and 15 bases lay between the germline ends. In germline, CDR1 is SSHAT, CDR2 FNYEAQ (reference sequence). CDR3 length equals 15 residues.

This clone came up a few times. CDR3 amino acids: CASSAGDGEKLFF. CDR3 nucleotide sequence: TGTGCCAGCAGTGCCGGGGATGGGGAAAAACTGTTTTTT. The gene calls are TRBV2 and TRBJ1-4; D unclear. Germline V gene sequence: CDR1 SNHLY, CDR2 FYNNEI. Trimming removed 4 bases at V and 8 bases at J, with 11 bases between. The CDR3 contains 13 residues.

Here the CDR3 reads CASSQDGPLTDTQYF. The CDR3 bases are TGTGCCAGCAGCCAAGATGGGCCCCTCACAGATACGCAGTATTTT. J is TRBJ2-3 and V is TRBV4-2; D gene uncertain. This CDR3 region has 15 residues. The V end lost 0 bases, the J end lost 2 bases, and 9 bases lay between the germline ends. Germline V lookup: CDR1 LGHNA, CDR2 YNFKEQ.

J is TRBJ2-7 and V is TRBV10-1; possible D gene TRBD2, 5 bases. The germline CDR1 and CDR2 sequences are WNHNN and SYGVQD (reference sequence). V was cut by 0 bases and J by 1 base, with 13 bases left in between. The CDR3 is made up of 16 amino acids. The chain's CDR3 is CASSESGADASYEQYF. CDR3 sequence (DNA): TGCGCCAGCAGTGAGTCGGGAGCGGACGCTTCCTACGAGCAGTACTTC.

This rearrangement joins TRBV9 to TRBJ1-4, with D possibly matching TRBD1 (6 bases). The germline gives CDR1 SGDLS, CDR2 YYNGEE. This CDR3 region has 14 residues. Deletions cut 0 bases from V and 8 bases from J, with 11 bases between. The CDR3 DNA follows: TGTGCCAGCAGCGTAGCAGGTGGGGGCGAAAAACTGTTTTTT. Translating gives CASSVAGGGEKLFF. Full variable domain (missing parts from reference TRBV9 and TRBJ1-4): DSGVTQTPKHLITATGQRVTLRCSPRSGDLSVYWYQQSLDQGLQFLIQYYNGEERAKGNILERFSAQQFPDLHSELNLSSLELGDSALYFCASSVAGGGEKLFFGSGTQLSVL.

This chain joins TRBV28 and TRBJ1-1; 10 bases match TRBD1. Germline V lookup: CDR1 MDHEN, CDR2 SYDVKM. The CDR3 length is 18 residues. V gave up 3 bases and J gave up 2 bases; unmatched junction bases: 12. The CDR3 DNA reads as TGTGCCAGCAGTTTGGGGACAGGGGCTTTAGTCCCAAACACTGAAGCTTTCTTT. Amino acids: CASSLGTGALVPNTEAFF.

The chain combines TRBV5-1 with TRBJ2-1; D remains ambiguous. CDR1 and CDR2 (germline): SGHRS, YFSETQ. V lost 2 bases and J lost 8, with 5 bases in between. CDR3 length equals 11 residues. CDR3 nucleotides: TGCGCCAGCAGCTTTCGCGATGAGCAGTTCTTC. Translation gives CASSFRDEQFF.

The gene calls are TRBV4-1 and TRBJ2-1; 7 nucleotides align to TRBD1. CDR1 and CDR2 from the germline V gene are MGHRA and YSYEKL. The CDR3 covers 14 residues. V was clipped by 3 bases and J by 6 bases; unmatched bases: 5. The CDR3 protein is CASSHGTAANEQFF. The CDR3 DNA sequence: TGCGCCAGCAGCCATGGGACAGCGGCCAATGAGCAGTTCTTC.

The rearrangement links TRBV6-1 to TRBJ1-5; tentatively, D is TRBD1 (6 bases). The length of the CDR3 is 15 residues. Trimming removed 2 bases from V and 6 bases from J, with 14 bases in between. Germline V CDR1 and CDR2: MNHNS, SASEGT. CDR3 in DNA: TGTGCCAGCAGTGAACCCACAGGGCCGGGTCAGCCCCAGCATTTT. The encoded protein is CASSEPTGPGQPQHF.

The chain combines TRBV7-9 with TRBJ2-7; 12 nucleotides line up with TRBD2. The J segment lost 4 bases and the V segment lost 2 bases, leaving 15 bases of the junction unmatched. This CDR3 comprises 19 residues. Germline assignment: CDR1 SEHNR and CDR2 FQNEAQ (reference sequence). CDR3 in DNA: TGTGCCAGCAGCTTAACCGACAGCCCACTAGCGGGAGGAATTTACGAGCAGTACTTC. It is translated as CASSLTDSPLAGGIYEQYF.

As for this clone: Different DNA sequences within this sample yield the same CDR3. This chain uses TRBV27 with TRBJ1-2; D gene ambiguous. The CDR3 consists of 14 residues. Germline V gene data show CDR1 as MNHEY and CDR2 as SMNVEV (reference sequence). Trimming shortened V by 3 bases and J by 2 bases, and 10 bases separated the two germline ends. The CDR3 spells CASSFTGGNYGYTF. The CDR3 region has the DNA TGTGCCAGCAGTTTCACGGGAGGAAACTATGGCTACACCTTC.

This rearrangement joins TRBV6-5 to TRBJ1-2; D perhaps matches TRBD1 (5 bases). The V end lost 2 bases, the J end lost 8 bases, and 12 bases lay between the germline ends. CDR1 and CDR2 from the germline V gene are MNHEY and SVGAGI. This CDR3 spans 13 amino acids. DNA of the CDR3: TGTGCCAGCAGTTACGGGGTATGGGGCGGCTACACCTTC. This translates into CASSYGVWGGYTF.

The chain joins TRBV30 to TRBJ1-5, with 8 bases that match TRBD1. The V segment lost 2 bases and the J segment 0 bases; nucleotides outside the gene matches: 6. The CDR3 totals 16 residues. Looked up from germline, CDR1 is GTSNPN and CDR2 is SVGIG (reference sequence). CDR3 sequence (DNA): TGTGCCTGGAGTTCCGGGACAGGCCATAGCAATCAGCCCCAGCATTTT. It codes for CAWSSGTGHSNQPQHF.

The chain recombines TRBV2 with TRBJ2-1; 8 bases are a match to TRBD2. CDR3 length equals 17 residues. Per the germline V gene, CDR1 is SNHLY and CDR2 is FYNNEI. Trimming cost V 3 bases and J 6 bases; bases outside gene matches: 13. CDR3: CASSDPLERENTNEQFF. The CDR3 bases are TGTGCCAGCAGTGACCCTTTAGAGCGGGAGAACACCAATGAGCAGTTCTTC.

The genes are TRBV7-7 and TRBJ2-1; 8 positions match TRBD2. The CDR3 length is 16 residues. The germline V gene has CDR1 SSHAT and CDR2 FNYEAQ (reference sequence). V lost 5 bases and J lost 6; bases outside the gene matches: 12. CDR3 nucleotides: TGTGCCAGCAGCCCCCGGGGGGCGGGGGGTACCAATGAGCAGTTCTTC. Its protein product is CASSPRGAGGTNEQFF.

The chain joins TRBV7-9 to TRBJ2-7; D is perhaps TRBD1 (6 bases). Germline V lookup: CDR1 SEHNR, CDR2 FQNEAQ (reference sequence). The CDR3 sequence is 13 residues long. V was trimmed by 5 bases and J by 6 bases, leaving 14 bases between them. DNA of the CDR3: TGTGCCAGCAGCCAGACAGGAGGCGTCGAGCAGTACTTC. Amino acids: CASSQTGGVEQYF.

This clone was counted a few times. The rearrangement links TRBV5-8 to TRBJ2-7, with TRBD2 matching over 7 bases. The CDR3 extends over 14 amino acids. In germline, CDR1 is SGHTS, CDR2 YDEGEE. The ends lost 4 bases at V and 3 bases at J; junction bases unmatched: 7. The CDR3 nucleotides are TGTGCCAGCAGCGTCGGACTAGTCCGCTACGAGCAGTACTTC. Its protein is CASSVGLVRYEQYF.

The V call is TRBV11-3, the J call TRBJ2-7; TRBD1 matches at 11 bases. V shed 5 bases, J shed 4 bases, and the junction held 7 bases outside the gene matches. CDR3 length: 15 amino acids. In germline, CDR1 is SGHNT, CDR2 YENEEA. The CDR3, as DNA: TGTGCCAGCAGCCCCCGGACAGGGGGCACTTACGAGCAGTACTTC. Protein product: CASSPRTGGTYEQYF. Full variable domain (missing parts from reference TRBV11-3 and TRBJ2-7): EAGVVQSPRYKIIEKKQPVAFWCNPISGHNTLYWYLQNLGQGPELLIRYENEEAVDDSQLPKDRFSAERLKGVDSTLKIQPAELGDSAVYLCASSPRTGGTYEQYFGPGTRLTVT.

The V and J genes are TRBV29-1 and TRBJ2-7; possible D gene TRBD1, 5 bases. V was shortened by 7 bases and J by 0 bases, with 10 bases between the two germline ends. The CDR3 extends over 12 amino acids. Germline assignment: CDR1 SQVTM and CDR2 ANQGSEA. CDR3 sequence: CSAQDISYEQYF. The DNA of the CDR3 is TGCAGCGCCCAGGACATCTCCTACGAGCAGTACTTC.

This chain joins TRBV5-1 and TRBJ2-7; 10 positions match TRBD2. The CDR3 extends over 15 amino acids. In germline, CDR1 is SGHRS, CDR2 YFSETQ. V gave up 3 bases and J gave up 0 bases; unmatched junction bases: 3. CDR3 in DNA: TGCGCCAGCAGCTCCTTAGCGGGAGGCTCCTACGAGCAGTACTTC. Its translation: CASSSLAGGSYEQYF. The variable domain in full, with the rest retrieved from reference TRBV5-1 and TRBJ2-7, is KAGVTQTPRYLIKTRGQQVTLSCSPISGHRSVSWYQQTPGQGLQFLFEYFSETQRNKGNFPGRFSGRQFSNSRSEMNVSTLELGDSALYLCASSSLAGGSYEQYFGPGTRLTVT.

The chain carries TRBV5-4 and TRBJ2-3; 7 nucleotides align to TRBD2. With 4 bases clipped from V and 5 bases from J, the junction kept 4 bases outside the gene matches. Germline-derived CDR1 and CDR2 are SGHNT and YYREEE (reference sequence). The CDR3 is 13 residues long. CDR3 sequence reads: CASSPGGEDTQYF. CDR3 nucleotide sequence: TGTGCCAGCAGCCCTGGGGGGGAAGATACGCAGTATTTT.

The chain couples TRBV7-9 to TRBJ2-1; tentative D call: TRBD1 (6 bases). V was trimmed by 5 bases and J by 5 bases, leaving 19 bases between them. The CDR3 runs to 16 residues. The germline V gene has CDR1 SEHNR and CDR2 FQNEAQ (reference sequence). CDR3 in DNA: TGTGCCAGCAGCCATCCCGGCACAGGGACCCACAATGAGCAGTTCTTC. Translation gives CASSHPGTGTHNEQFF.

Here the CDR3 DNA reads TGTGCCAGTAGTATCTCCCAGGGTAGGAGAGAGCAGTACTTC. Residues: CASSISQGRREQYF. The chain joins TRBV19 to TRBJ2-7; D possibly corresponds to TRBD1 (5 bases). This CDR3 contains 14 residues. V shed 3 bases and J shed 7 bases, with 16 bases lying between them. From germline, CDR1 is LNHDA and CDR2 SQIVND (reference sequence). Filled out from reference TRBV19 and TRBJ2-7, the complete variable domain reads DGGITQSPKYLFRKEGQNVTLSCEQNLNHDAMYWYRQDPGQGLRLIYYSQIVNDFQKGDIAEGYSVSREKKESFPLTVTSAQKNPTAFYLCASSISQGRREQYFGPGTRLTVT.

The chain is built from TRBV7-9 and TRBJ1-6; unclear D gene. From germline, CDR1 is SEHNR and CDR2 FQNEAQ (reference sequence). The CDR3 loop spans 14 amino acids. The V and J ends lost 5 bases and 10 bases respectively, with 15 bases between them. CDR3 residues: CASSESSVRSPLHF. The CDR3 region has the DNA TGTGCCAGCAGCGAGAGCAGCGTGCGCTCACCCCTCCACTTT. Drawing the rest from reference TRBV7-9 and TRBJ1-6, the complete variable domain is DTGVSQNPRHKITKRGQNVTFRCDPISEHNRLYWYRQTLGQGPEFLTYFQNEAQLEKSRLLSDRFSAERPKGSFSTLEIQRTEQGDSAMYLCASSESSVRSPLHFGNGTRLTVT.